Listed below are T cell receptor beta chains from one sample, sequenced in a study of regulatory T cells in long-lasting Graves disease. Each CDR3 protein is one row after TCRdb ran MiXCR on the multiplex PCR reads. The profile covers 500,000 or so distinct CDR3 sequences, with 14% appearing a single time and about a sixth taken by the ten largest. This sample was also put to use in a study of T cells in Graves' hyperthyroidism and ophthalmopathy.

Sequencing was performed on peripheral blood mononuclear cells (PBMCs), taken at new diagnosis, from a patient treated with antithyroid drugs. The receptors here all came from a woman aged 50 to 60 with Graves disease. Both conserved end residues are part of each CDR3. A D gene is named only where the DNA matches it firmly. Some rows mark clone size as missing; the rest say once, few, many or name a class of expanded clone.

J	D	V	size	CDR3	DNA
TRBJ2-1	.	TRBV7-7	.	CASSAVGPGNEQFF	TGTGCTAGCAGCGCCGTAGGGCCTGGAAATGAGCAGTTCTTC
TRBJ2-7	.	TRBV7-7	.	CASSSSLMSYEQYF	TGTGCCAGCAGCTCTAGCCTGATGTCCTACGAGCAGTACTTC
TRBJ2-7	TRBD1	TRBV20-1	few	CSARDKETGVSYEQYF	TGCAGTGCTAGAGATAAGGAGACAGGGGTCTCCTACGAGCAGTACTTC
TRBJ1-1	.	TRBV20-1	many	CSARDPQQGRGTEAFF	TGCAGTGCTAGAGACCCCCAACAGGGAAGAGGGACTGAAGCTTTCTTT
TRBJ1-4	.	TRBV18	.	CASSLTGQREKLFF	TGTGCCAGCTCACTGACAGGACAACGTGAAAAACTGTTTTTT
TRBJ1-1	.	TRBV7-2	.	CASSLFSTGTNTEAFF	TGTGCCAGCAGCTTATTTAGTACAGGGACTAACACTGAAGCTTTCTTT
TRBJ1-2	.	TRBV4-1	few	CASSRRDLRAYGYTF	TGCGCCAGCAGCCGTCGGGACCTCCGGGCTTATGGCTACACCTTC
TRBJ2-5	.	TRBV13	.	CASSSRDFQETQYF	TGTGCCAGCAGCTCCCGGGACTTCCAAGAGACCCAGTACTTC
TRBJ2-2	TRBD1	TRBV27	many	CASRMTGIGELFF	TGTGCCAGCAGGATGACAGGGATCGGGGAGCTGTTTTTT
TRBJ2-2	TRBD2	TRBV9	many	CASSVSGSVTGELFF	TGTGCCAGCAGCGTTAGCGGGAGTGTCACCGGGGAGCTGTTTTTT
TRBJ2-7	.	TRBV6-2/TRBV6-3	many	CASSYGNYEQYF	TGTGCCAGCAGTTACGGCAACTACGAGCAGTACTTC
TRBJ2-7	.	TRBV12-3/TRBV12-4	many	CASSSLTEGPYEQYF	TGTGCCAGCAGTTCCCTCACAGAGGGCCCATACGAGCAGTACTTC
TRBJ2-1	.	TRBV20-1	many	CSASSASVDEQFF	TGCAGTGCTAGTAGCGCTAGCGTCGATGAGCAGTTCTTC
TRBJ2-7	TRBD1	TRBV20-1	many	CSARANGQATWEQYF	TGCAGTGCTAGAGCGAACGGACAGGCCACTTGGGAGCAGTACTTC
TRBJ2-7	TRBD1	TRBV6-2/TRBV6-3	few	CASSGGRDSQTYEQYF	TGTGCCAGCAGTGGCGGACGGGACAGCCAGACCTACGAGCAGTACTTC
TRBJ2-7	TRBD1	TRBV18	few	CASSWDREDEQYF	TGTGCCAGCTCCTGGGACAGGGAAGACGAGCAGTACTTC
TRBJ2-3	.	TRBV6-2/TRBV6-3	many	CASNTRRADRHRFTDTQYF	TGTGCCAGCAATACCCGCCGCGCCGATCGACACCGATTCACAGATACGCAGTATTTT
TRBJ1-4	TRBD1	TRBV19	.	CASSKRTGLDLGGEKLFF	TGTGCCAGTAGTAAACGGACAGGGCTTGATTTAGGAGGTGAAAAACTGTTTTTT
TRBJ1-5	TRBD1	TRBV6-1	.	CASSAGGGGLGQPQHF	TGTGCCAGCAGTGCAGGGGGTGGGGGATTAGGGCAGCCCCAGCATTTT
TRBJ2-7	.	TRBV6-1	few	CASSVLASVYEQYF	TGTGCCAGCAGTGTGCTCGCTAGCGTCTACGAGCAGTACTTC
TRBJ2-7	.	TRBV29-1	.	CSVAGRTYEQYF	TGCAGCGTTGCCGGGAGAACCTACGAGCAGTACTTC
TRBJ1-1	.	TRBV9	few	CASSPGHPNTEAFF	TGTGCCAGCAGCCCCGGACACCCGAACACTGAAGCTTTCTTT
TRBJ2-2	TRBD1	TRBV27	.	CASSLERGPGELLF	TGTGCCAGCAGTCTTGAGAGGGGGCCCGGGGAGCTGCTTTTT
TRBJ2-1	.	TRBV2	many	CASSAVTRDNEQFF	TGTGCCAGCAGTGCGGTGACTAGGGACAATGAGCAGTTCTTC
TRBJ1-2	.	TRBV27	many	CASSLQGSGYGYTF	TGTGCCAGCAGCTTACAGGGTAGTGGCTATGGCTACACCTTC
TRBJ2-6	TRBD1	TRBV25-1	few	CASSGGQTVSGANVLTF	TGTGCCAGCAGTGGGGGACAGACAGTCTCTGGGGCCAACGTCCTGACTTTC
TRBJ2-1	.	TRBV7-2	.	CASSLAGGWEQFF	TGTGCCAGCAGCTTAGCTGGGGGATGGGAGCAGTTCTTC
TRBJ2-1	TRBD2	TRBV9	.	CASSPRTSGTSLQFF	TGTGCCAGCAGCCCCCGGACTAGCGGGACCAGCCTCCAGTTCTTC
TRBJ2-1	TRBD2	TRBV12-3/TRBV12-4	many	CASSGPRGTSVDEQFF	TGTGCCAGCAGTGGACCCCGGGGGACTAGCGTTGATGAGCAGTTCTTC
TRBJ2-7	TRBD2	TRBV7-9	many	CASSAPGTSGSHEQYF	TGTGCCAGCAGCGCTCCCGGGACTAGCGGGTCCCACGAGCAGTACTTC
TRBJ2-1	TRBD2	TRBV2	many	CASSEAKRGEQFF	TGTGCCAGCAGTGAAGCGAAGCGGGGTGAGCAGTTCTTC
TRBJ2-5	TRBD2	TRBV6-1	.	CASSRDYQQETQYF	TGTGCCAGCAGCCGGGACTACCAGCAAGAGACCCAGTACTTC
TRBJ2-3	.	TRBV7-3	many	CASSLQGSYTDTQYF	TGTGCCAGCAGCTTGCAGGGGTCCTACACAGATACGCAGTATTTT
TRBJ2-7	.	TRBV6-1	.	CASSGGELHSYEQYF	TGTGCCAGCAGTGGGGGGGAACTACACTCCTACGAGCAGTACTTC
TRBJ2-2	TRBD2	TRBV18	many	CASSPAASGTGELFF	TGTGCCAGCTCACCAGCGGCTAGCGGCACCGGGGAGCTGTTTTTT
TRBJ1-2	.	TRBV10-3	.	CAISDPVRGTLGYTF	TGTGCCATCAGTGACCCCGTAAGGGGCACGCTCGGCTACACCTTC
TRBJ1-1	.	TRBV29-1	many	CSVAMGTEAFF	TGCAGCGTTGCAATGGGCACTGAAGCTTTCTTT
TRBJ1-4	.	TRBV6-5	many	CASSYIGGRGEKLFF	TGTGCCAGCAGCTACATCGGGGGACGGGGTGAAAAACTGTTTTTT
TRBJ2-3	.	TRBV7-9	many	CASSGILWGPVSTDTQYF	TGTGCCAGCAGCGGAATCCTGTGGGGGCCCGTTAGCACAGATACGCAGTATTTT
TRBJ2-1	.	TRBV5-1	many	CASSPAGDNEQFF	TGCGCCAGCAGCCCGGCCGGCGACAATGAGCAGTTCTTC
TRBJ1-6	.	TRBV18	.	CASSPPSGHHNSPLHF	TGTGCCAGCTCACCACCGAGCGGACACCATAATTCACCCCTCCACTTT
TRBJ2-2	.	TRBV27	few	CASSSREMNTGELFF	TGTGCCAGCAGTTCCAGAGAGATGAACACCGGGGAGCTGTTTTTT
TRBJ2-1	.	TRBV6-5	many	CASSYSRSDEQFF	TGTGCCAGCAGTTACTCGAGGAGCGATGAGCAGTTCTTC
TRBJ2-3	TRBD2	TRBV6-1	few	CASSLIAGGVGDTQYF	TGTGCCAGCAGTCTCATAGCGGGAGGGGTTGGAGATACGCAGTATTTT
TRBJ2-1	.	TRBV18	few	CASSPQSTANNEQFF	TGTGCCAGCTCACCACAATCAACTGCTAACAATGAGCAGTTCTTC
TRBJ2-7	TRBD1	TRBV5-1	few	CASSPDRGRDEQYF	TGCGCCAGCAGCCCGGACAGGGGGAGAGACGAGCAGTACTTC
TRBJ1-2	TRBD1	TRBV5-6	few	CASSVRQGGYGYTF	TGTGCCAGCAGCGTACGACAGGGAGGCTATGGCTACACCTTC
TRBJ1-4	.	TRBV18	few	CASSPLPATNEKLFF	TGTGCCAGCTCACCCCTACCGGCAACTAATGAAAAACTGTTTTTT
TRBJ2-1	.	TRBV27	few	CASSRRTPQDGEQFF	TGTGCCAGCAGTCGACGGACCCCACAGGATGGTGAGCAGTTCTTC
TRBJ2-3	TRBD2	TRBV11-2	many	CASSAQRERSDTQYF	TGTGCCAGCAGCGCACAGCGGGAGAGGTCAGATACGCAGTATTTT